The following is a TCR beta chain sequence with its context. Libraries were prepared by immunoSEQ multiplex PCR; TCRdb keeps only in-frame clonotypes and omits some of them. The sample lists more than 150,000 clones, 90% to 95% seen once, with more than 1.1% in the top ten. Germline V CDR1 and CDR2: MDHEN, SYDVKM. J lost 8 bases, V lost 5 bases, and 11 bases had no gene match. CDR3 length: 15 residues. These data originate in a study of control samples from healthy donors and cancer patients. The sequencing sample was made of blood. This sequence was found in a man younger than 35 in good health. The chain combines TRBV28 with TRBJ1-2; 10 bases align to TRBD1. The CDR3 loop reads CASSLIDRGLEGYTF. The CDR3 nucleotides read TGTGCCAGCAGTCTCATTGACAGGGGGCTCGAGGGCTACACCTTC.